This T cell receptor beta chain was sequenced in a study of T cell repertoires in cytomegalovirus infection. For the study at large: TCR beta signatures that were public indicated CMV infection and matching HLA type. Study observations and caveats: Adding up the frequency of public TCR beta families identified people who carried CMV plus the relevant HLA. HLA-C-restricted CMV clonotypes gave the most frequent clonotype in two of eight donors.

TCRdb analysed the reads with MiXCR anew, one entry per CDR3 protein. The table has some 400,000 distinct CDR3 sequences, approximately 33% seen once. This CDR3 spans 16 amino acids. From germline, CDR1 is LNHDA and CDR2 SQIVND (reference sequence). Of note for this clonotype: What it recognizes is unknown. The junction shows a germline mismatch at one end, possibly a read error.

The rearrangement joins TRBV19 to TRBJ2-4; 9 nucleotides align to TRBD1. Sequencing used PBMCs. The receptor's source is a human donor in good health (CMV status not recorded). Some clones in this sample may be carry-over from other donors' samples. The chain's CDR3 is CVSRTNPRTGENIQYF. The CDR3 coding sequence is TGTGTCAGTAGAACTAACCCCAGGACAGGGGAAAACATTCAGTACTTC.